This T cell receptor beta chain was sequenced during a study of beta chain features in type 1 diabetes. Study results and caveats: Shortening that was moderate but significant affected the TCRB CDR3s of Type 1 diabetes patients in all four CD4+ subsets.

As regards this clone: Antigen specificity is unknown.

CDR3 length: 14 amino acids. Germline V CDR1 and CDR2: SGHTA, FQGNSA. The germline V and J ends were trimmed by 0 bases and 5 bases, with 8 bases remaining between them. Sorting of CD4+ naive, central memory, regulatory and stem cell-like memory cells was performed via CD45RO/CCR7/CD25/CD127/CD95/CD27. cDNA synthesis used the whole RNA isolate, giving expressed TCRB sequences. The repertoire was sequenced with immunoSEQ multiplex PCR; TCRdb's copy has only in-frame clones and lacks some. Among 500,000 to 800,000 clones, approximately 13% were seen once, and the ten largest hold roughly 0.11%. The sequenced sample was naive CD4+ T cells from blood. This TCR came from a young man with type 1 diabetes. The chain is built from TRBV7-2 and TRBJ2-1; no firm D call. The CDR3 region is CASSLAYANNEQFF. The DNA of the CDR3 is TGTGCCAGCAGCTTAGCGTATGCGAACAATGAGCAGTTCTTC.